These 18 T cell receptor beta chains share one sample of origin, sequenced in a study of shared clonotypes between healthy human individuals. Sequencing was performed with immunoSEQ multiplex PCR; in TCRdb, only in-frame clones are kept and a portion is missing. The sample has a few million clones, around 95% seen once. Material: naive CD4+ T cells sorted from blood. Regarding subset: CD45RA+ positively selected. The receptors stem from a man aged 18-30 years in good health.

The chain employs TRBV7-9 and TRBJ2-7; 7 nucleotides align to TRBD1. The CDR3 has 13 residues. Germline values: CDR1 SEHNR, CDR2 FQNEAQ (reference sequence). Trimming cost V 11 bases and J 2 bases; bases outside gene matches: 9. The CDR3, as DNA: TGTGCCGTAAAATACAGGGGCGCCTACGAGCAGTACTTC. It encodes CAVKYRGAYEQYF.

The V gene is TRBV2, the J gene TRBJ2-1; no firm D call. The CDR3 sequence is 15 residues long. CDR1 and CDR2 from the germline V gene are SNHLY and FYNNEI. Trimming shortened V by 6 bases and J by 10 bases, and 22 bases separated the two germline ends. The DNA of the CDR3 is TGTGCCAGCAGCCCGGACGGTGCAATTTCCCAGGAGCAGTTCTTC. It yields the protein CASSPDGAISQEQFF.

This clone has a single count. CDR3 sequence: CASSAYRAGSQHF. CDR3 sequence (DNA): TGTGCCAGCAGCGCTTACCGGGCGGGGTCCCAGCATTTT. The chain carries TRBV6-1 and TRBJ1-5; D remains unclear. V dropped 6 bases and J dropped 11 bases, with 17 bases sitting between them. The CDR3 is 13 residues long. Germline lookup yields CDR1 MNHNS and CDR2 SASEGT.

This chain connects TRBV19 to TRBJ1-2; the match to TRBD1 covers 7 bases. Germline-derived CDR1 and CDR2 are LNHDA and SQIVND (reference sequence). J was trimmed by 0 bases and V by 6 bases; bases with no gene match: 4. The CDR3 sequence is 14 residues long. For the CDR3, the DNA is TGTGCCAGTAGACCCCAGGGGGCTAACTATGGCTACACCTTC. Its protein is CASRPQGANYGYTF.

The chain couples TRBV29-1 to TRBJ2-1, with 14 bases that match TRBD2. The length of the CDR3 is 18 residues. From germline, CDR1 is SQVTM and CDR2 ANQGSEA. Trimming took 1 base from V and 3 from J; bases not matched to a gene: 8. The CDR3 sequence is CSVEGTSGGQPIYNEQFF. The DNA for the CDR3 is TGCAGCGTTGAAGGGACTAGCGGGGGGCAACCTATCTACAATGAGCAGTTCTTC.

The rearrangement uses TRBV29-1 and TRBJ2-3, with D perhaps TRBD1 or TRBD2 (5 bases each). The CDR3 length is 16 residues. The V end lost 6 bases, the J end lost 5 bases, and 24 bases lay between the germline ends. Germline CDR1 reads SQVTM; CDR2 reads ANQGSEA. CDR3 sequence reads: CSVRTPGTSGGDTQYF. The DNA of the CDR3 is TGCAGCGTCAGGACACCCGGGACCAGCGGCGGAGATACGCAGTATTTT.

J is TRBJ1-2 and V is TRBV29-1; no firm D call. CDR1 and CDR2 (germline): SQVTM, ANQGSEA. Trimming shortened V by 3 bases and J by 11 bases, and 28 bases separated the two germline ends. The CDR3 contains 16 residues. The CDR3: CSVENWSRRNYGGYTF. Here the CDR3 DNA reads TGCAGCGTTGAGAATTGGAGCAGGCGTAACTATGGAGGTTACACCTTC.

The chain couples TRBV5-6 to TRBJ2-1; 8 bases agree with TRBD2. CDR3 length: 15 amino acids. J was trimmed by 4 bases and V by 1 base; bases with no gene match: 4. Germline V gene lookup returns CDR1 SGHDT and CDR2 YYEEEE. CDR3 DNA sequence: TGTGCCAGCAGCTTGACGGGAGGGCCTTACAATGAGCAGTTCTTC. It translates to CASSLTGGPYNEQFF.

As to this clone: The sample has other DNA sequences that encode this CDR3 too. The CDR3 is CASSLGRGPYEQYF. The CDR3, as DNA: TGCGCCAGCAGCTTGGGTAGGGGACCCTACGAGCAGTACTTC. The rearrangement links TRBV5-1 to TRBJ2-7; D may be TRBD1 or TRBD2 (5 bases each). Germline-derived CDR1 and CDR2 are SGHRS and YFSETQ. Trimming removed 0 bases from V and 2 bases from J, with 9 bases in between. CDR3 length: 14 residues.

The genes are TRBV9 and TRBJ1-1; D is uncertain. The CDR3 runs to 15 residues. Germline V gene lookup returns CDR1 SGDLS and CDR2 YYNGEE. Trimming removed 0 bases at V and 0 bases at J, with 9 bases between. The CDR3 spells CASSVGPILNTEAFF. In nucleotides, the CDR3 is TGTGCCAGCAGCGTAGGTCCGATCCTGAACACTGAAGCTTTCTTT.

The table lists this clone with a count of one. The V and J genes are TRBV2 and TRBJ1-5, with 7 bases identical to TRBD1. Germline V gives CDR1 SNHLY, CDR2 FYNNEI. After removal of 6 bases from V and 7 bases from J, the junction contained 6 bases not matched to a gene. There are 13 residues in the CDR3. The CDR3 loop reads CASSDREVQPQHF. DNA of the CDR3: TGTGCCAGCAGCGACAGGGAAGTACAGCCCCAGCATTTT. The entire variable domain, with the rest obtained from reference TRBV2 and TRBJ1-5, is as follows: EPEVTQTPSHQVTQMGQEVILRCVPISNHLYFYWYRQILGQKVEFLVSFYNNEISEKSEIFDDQFSVERPDGSNFTLKIRSTKLEDSAMYFCASSDREVQPQHFGDGTRLSIL.

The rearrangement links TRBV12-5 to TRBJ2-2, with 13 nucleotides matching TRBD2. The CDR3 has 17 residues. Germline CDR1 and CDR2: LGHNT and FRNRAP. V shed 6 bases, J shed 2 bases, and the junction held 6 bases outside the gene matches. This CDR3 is CASGSGTSGVNTGELFF. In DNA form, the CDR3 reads TGTGCTAGTGGCTCAGGGACTAGCGGGGTTAACACCGGGGAGCTGTTTTTT.

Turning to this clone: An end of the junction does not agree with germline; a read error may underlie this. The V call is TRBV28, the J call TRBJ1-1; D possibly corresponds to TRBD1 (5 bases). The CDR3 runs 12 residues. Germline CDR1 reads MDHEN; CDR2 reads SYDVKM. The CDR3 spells CASSGGNSEAFF. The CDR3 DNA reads TGTGCCAGCAGTGGGGGGAACTCTGAAGCTTTCTTT.

The CDR3 reads CASSYGDRGFQQYF. The CDR3 region has the DNA TGTGCCAGCAGTTACGGGGACAGGGGTTTTCAGCAGTACTTC. This chain joins TRBV6-5 and TRBJ2-7; 10 bases are a match to TRBD1. Germline trimming cut 2 bases from V and 8 bases from J; bases unmatched to any gene: 6. CDR1 is MNHEY, CDR2 SVGAGI, per germline. The CDR3 loop spans 14 amino acids.

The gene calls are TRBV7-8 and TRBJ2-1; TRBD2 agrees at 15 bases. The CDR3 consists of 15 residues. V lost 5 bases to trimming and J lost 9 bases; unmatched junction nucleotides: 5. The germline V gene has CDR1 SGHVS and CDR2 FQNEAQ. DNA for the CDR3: TGTGCCAGCAGCCACGGGACTAGCGGGAGGTTTGAGCAGTTCTTC. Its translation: CASSHGTSGRFEQFF.

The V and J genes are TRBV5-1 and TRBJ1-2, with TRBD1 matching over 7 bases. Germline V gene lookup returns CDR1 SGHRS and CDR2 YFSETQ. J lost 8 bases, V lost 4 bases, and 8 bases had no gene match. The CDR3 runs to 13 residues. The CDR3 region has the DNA TGCGCCAGCAGCAGCGACAGGGCTCGAGGCTACACCTTC. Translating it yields CASSSDRARGYTF.

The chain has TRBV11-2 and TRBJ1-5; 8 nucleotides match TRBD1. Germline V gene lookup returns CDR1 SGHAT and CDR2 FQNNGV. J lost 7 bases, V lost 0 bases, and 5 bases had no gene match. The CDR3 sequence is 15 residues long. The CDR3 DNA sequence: TGTGCCAGCAGCTTAGAGACAGGGGAGAGGCAGCCCCAGCATTTT. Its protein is CASSLETGERQPQHF.

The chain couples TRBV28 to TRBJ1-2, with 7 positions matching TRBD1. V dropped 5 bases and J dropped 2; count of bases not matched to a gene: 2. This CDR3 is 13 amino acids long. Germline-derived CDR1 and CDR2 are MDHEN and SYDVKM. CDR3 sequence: CASSDRANYGYTF. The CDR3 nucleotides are TGTGCCAGCAGTGACAGGGCGAACTATGGCTACACCTTC.